One T cell receptor beta chain is described in this entry. Its antigen remains unidentified. This sample was included in a study of T cell responses to AZD1222 COVID-19 vaccine. Study-wide results and limits: There were repertoire samples only from the period after the peak T cell response. Dominant at 160-218 and 743-854, vaccine-associated CD4 TCRs also spanned spike.

This CDR3 region has 19 residues. Germline-derived CDR1 and CDR2 are KGHSH and LQKENI. V was clipped by 4 bases and J by 0 bases, with 19 bases between them. Sequencing used immunoSEQ multiplex PCR; TCRdb keeps in-frame clones, though not all of them. Here the sample spans more than 150,000 clones, around 94% being singletons. This TCR came from an adult in good health. Here the sequenced sample was peripheral blood, taken on day 0 of AZD1222 vaccination. This chain links TRBV18 with TRBJ2-6; D gene uncertain. The CDR3 here is CASSQQTSKALSGANVLTF. For the CDR3, the DNA is TGTGCCAGCTCACAGCAAACTTCGAAAGCCCTCTCTGGGGCCAACGTCCTGACTTTC.